The 11 T cell receptor beta chains below all came from one sample that was sequenced in a study of post-analysis software for immune sequencing data. Antigens of these TCRs are unknown. Study observations and caveats: TRBV5-6, TRBV5-1 and TRBV20-1 were among a handful of TRBV segments more frequent in patients than controls.

The TCR beta cDNA libraries contained unique molecular identifiers. TCRdb itself ran the PCR reads through MiXCR, one entry per CDR3 protein. The table records 740,000 or so distinct CDR3 sequences, around 50% of them present only once. Sequencing used blood. These receptors all stem from a girl aged 5-17 years with multiple sclerosis.

This chain links TRBV3-1 with TRBJ2-1, with D perhaps TRBD1 (5 bases). Germline V CDR1 and CDR2: LGHDT, YNNKEL (reference sequence). The V end was cut by 0 bases, the J end by 5 bases, with 20 bases between. The CDR3 contains 18 residues. The CDR3 region is CASSQDGAYAAYNNEQFF. Written as DNA, the CDR3 is TGTGCCAGCAGCCAAGATGGGGCTTATGCTGCCTATAACAATGAGCAGTTCTTC.

The chain joins TRBV7-6 to TRBJ2-4, with 10 positions matching TRBD2. The J call may be faulty, since TRBJ2-5 better matches the DNA end. In germline, CDR1 is SGHVS, CDR2 FNYEAQ. This CDR3 spans 17 amino acids. CDR3 region: CASSLAGTSGVQETQYF. CDR3 sequence (DNA): TGTGCCAGCAGCTTAGCGGGAACTAGCGGGGTTCAAGAGACCCAGTACTTC.

This clonotype was seen only once. The V call is TRBV3-1, the J call TRBJ2-5; D not certain. This CDR3 contains 12 residues. Germline assignment: CDR1 LGHDT and CDR2 YNNKEL (reference sequence). Between the trimmed V and J ends, which lost 4 bases and 7 bases, there was a span of 10 bases. CDR3 sequence: CASSPTRRTQYF. Written as DNA, the CDR3 is TGTGCCAGCAGCCCAACCCGCCGGACCCAGTACTTC.

This clonotype was recorded only once. The chain has TRBV5-1 and TRBJ2-4, with 8 bases that match TRBD1. Germline V gene sequence: CDR1 SGHRS, CDR2 YFSETQ. V shed 3 bases, J shed 0 bases, and the junction held 8 bases outside the gene matches. The CDR3 covers 17 residues. CDR3 in amino acids: CASSSGTGTLAKNIQYF. The CDR3 DNA follows: TGCGCCAGCAGCTCCGGGACAGGAACCTTAGCCAAAAACATTCAGTACTTC.

This clonotype occurred a few times. The CDR3 DNA sequence: TGTGCCAGCAGTTACATCGCAGGACAAGAGACCCAGTACTTC. Its protein product is CASSYIAGQETQYF. V gene TRBV12-3 or TRBV12-4 combines with J gene TRBJ2-5; the D is unclear. V gave up 4 bases and J gave up 2 bases, with 11 bases separating them. CDR3 length: 14 residues.

This clonotype was counted between two and nine times. The chain has TRBV3-1 and TRBJ2-1, with 13 bases lining up with TRBD2. With V trimmed by 3 bases and J by 10 bases, 6 bases remained unmatched. The CDR3 consists of 15 residues. Germline V gives CDR1 LGHDT, CDR2 YNNKEL (reference sequence). CDR3 protein: CASSHLVGLAGEQFF. The DNA for the CDR3 is TGTGCCAGCAGCCACCTAGTGGGACTAGCGGGGGAGCAGTTCTTC.

The chain carries TRBV29-1 and TRBJ2-2, with TRBD1 identical over 8 bases. The germline gives CDR1 SQVTM, CDR2 ANQGSEA. V was pared by 3 bases and J by 7 bases, with 4 bases of the junction left unmatched. This CDR3 has 13 residues. In nucleotides, the CDR3 is TGCAGCGTTGACAGGGGGCGGATCGGGGAGCTGTTTTTT. Translation: CSVDRGRIGELFF.

Only a few counts were recorded for this clonotype. J is TRBJ2-1 and V is TRBV9; 9 bases agree with TRBD2. With 0 bases clipped from V and 3 bases from J, the junction kept 1 base outside the gene matches. This CDR3 comprises 15 residues. The germline V gene encodes CDR1 SGDLS and CDR2 YYNGEE. CDR3 coding DNA: TGTGCCAGCAGCGTAGCTAGCGGGGTCTACAATGAGCAGTTCTTC. Encoded protein: CASSVASGVYNEQFF.

This clonotype was picked up a small number of times. The chain couples TRBV12-3 or TRBV12-4 to TRBJ2-1, with a possible D match to TRBD2 (6 bases). With 4 bases removed from V and 4 bases from J, the gap between germline ends came to 14 bases. The CDR3 is 15 amino acids. CDR3 DNA sequence: TGTGCCAGCAGTTCTCAGCCCGGGACTTACAATGAGCAGTTCTTC. Protein product: CASSSQPGTYNEQFF.

The rearrangement joins TRBV7-6 to TRBJ2-3; no definite D call. CDR3 length: 15 amino acids. V lost 1 base and J 1 base, leaving 9 bases between the germline ends. Germline assignment: CDR1 SGHVS and CDR2 FNYEAQ. The CDR3 coding sequence is TGTGCCAGCAGCTTAGTTGGGAAGGGCACAGATACGCAGTATTTT. Encoded protein: CASSLVGKGTDTQYF.

V usage is TRBV27 and J usage is TRBJ2-5; TRBD2 matches at 9 bases. Germline CDR1 is MNHEY and CDR2 is SMNVEV (reference sequence). The V segment lost 2 bases and the J segment 11 bases; nucleotides outside the gene matches: 12. There are 15 residues in the CDR3. CDR3 amino acids: CASSLIGLAPNEQYF. DNA for the CDR3: TGTGCCAGCAGTTTAATAGGACTAGCGCCCAATGAGCAGTACTTC.